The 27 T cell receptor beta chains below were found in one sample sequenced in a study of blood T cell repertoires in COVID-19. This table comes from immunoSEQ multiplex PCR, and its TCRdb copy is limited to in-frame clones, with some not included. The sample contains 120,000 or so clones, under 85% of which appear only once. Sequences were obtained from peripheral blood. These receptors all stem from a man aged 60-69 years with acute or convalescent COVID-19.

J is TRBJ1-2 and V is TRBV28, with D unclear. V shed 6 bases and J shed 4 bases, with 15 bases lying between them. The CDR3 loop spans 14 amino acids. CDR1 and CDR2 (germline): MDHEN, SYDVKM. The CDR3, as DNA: TGTGCCAGCAGAGCCCCCGGCGGTCTCTATGGCTACACCTTC. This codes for CASRAPGGLYGYTF.

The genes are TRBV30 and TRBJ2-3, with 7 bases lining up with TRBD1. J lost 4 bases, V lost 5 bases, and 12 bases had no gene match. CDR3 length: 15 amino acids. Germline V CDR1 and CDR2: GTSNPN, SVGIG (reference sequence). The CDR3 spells CAWSTGAGAADTQYF. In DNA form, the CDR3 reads TGTGCCTGGTCCACAGGGGCGGGTGCGGCAGATACGCAGTATTTT.

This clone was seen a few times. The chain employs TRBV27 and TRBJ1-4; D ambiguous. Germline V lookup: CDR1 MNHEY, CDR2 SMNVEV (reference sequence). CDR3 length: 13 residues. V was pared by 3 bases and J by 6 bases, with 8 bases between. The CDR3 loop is CASSFEGHEKLFF. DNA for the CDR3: TGTGCCAGCAGTTTTGAGGGCCATGAAAAACTGTTTTTT. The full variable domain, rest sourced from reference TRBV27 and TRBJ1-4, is EAQVTQNPRYLITVTGKKLTVTCSQNMNHEYMSWYRQDPGLGLRQIYYSMNVEVTDKGDVPEGYKVSRKEKRNFPLILESPSPNQTSLYFCASSFEGHEKLFFGSGTQLSVL.

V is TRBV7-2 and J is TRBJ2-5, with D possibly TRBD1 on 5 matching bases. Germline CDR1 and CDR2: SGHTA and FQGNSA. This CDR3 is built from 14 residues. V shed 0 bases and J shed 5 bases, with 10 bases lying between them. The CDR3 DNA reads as TGTGCCAGCAGCTTAGCCTCAGGGTCCGAGACCCAGTACTTC. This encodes CASSLASGSETQYF.

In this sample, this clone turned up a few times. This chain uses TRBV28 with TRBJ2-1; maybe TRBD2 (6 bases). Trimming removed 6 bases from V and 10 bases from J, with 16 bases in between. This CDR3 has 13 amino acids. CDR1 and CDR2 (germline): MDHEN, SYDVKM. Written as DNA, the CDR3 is TGTGCCAGCAGGGGGACTCGCCCGGTCGAGCAGTTCTTC. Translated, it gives CASRGTRPVEQFF. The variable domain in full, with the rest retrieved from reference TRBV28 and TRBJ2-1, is DVKVTQSSRYLVKRTGEKVFLECVQDMDHENMFWYRQDPGLGLRLIYFSYDVKMKEKGDIPEGYSVSREKKERFSLILESASTNQTSMYLCASRGTRPVEQFFGPGTRLTVL.

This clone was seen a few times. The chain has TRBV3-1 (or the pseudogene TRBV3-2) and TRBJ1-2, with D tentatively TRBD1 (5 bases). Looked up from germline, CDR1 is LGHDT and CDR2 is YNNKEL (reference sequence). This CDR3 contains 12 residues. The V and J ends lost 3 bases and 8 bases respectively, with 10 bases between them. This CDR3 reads CASSHSGGGYTF. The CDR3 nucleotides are TGTGCCAGCAGCCACTCGGGGGGGGGCTACACCTTC.

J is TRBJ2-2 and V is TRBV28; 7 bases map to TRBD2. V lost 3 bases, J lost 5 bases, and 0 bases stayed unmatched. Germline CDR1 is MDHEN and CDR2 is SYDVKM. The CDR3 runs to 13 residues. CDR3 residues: CASSFGRTGELFF. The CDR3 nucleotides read TGTGCCAGCAGTTTCGGGAGGACCGGGGAGCTGTTTTTT.

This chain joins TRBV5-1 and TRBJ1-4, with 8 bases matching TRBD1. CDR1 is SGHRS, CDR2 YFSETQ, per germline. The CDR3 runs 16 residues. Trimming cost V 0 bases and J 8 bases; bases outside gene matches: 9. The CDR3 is CASSLGPTGDFEKLFF. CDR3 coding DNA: TGCGCCAGCAGCTTGGGACCGACAGGGGATTTCGAAAAACTGTTTTTT.

CDR3 coding DNA: TGTGCCAGCAGCCCGCTTCCAATGGTAGAGCCCTACGAGCAGTACTTC. It is translated as CASSPLPMVEPYEQYF. The chain links TRBV4-2 to TRBJ2-7; D gene ambiguous. The V gene lost 4 bases and the J gene lost 2 bases, with 18 bases spanning the gap. The CDR3 contains 16 residues. Germline-derived CDR1 and CDR2 are LGHNA and YNFKEQ.

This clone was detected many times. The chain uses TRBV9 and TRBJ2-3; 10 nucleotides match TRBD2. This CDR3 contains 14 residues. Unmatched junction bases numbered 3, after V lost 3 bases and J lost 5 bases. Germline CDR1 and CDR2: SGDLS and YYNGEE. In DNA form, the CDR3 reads TGTGCCAGCAGCGACTCTAGCGGGGGAGATACGCAGTATTTT. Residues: CASSDSSGGDTQYF.

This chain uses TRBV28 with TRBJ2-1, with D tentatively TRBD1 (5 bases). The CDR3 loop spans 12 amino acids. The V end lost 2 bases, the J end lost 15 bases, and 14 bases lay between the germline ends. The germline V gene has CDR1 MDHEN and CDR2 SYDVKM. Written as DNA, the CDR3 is TGTGCCAGCAGTTTAGGGGCTAGTAGTTGGTTCTTC. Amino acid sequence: CASSLGASSWFF.

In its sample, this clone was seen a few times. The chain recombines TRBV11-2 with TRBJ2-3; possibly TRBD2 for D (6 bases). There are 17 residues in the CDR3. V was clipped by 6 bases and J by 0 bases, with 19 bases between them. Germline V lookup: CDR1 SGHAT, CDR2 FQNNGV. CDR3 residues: CASRSPGLSTSTDTQYF. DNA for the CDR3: TGTGCCAGCAGGTCTCCGGGACTCTCTACTAGCACAGATACGCAGTATTTT.

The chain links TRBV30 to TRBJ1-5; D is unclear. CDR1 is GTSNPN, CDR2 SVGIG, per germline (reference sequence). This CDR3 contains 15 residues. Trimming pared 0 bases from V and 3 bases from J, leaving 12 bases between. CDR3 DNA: TGTGCCTGGAGTGTTTCCAAACTCCTCAATCAGCCCCAGCATTTT. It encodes CAWSVSKLLNQPQHF.

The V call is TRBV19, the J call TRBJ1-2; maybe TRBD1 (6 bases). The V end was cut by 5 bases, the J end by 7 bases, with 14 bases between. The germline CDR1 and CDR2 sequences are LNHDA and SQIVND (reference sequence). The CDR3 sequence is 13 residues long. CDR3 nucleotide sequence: TGTGCCAGTAGTCGAGGGCAGGGGTTTGGCTACACCTTC. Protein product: CASSRGQGFGYTF. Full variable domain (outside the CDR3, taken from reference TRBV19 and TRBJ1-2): DGGITQSPKYLFRKEGQNVTLSCEQNLNHDAMYWYRQDPGQGLRLIYYSQIVNDFQKGDIAEGYSVSREKKESFPLTVTSAQKNPTAFYLCASSRGQGFGYTFGSGTRLTVV.

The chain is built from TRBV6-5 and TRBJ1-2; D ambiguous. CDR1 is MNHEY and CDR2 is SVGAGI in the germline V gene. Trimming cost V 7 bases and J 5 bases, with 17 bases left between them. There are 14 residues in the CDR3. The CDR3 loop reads CASTDPQRRYGYTF. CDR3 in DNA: TGTGCCAGCACCGACCCGCAGCGACGGTATGGCTACACCTTC.

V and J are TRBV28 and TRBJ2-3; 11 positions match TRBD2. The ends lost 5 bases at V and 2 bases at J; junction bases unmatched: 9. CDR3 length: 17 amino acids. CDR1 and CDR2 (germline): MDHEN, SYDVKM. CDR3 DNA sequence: TGTGCCAGCAGTCCGCAAACTAGCGGGAGTGTCACAGATACGCAGTATTTT. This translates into CASSPQTSGSVTDTQYF.

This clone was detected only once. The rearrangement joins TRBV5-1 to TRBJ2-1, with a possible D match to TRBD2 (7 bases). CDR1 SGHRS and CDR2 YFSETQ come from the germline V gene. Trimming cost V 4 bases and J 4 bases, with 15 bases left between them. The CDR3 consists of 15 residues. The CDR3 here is CASSPGGGPYNEQFF. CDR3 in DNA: TGCGCCAGCAGCCCTGGGGGGGGGCCGTACAATGAGCAGTTCTTC.

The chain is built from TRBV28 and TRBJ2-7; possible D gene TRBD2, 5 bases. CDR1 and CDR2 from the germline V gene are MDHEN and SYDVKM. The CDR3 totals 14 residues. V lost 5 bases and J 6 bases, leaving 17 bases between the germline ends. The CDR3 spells CASSPPAEPPEQYF. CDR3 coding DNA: TGTGCCAGCAGTCCCCCAGCGGAGCCCCCCGAGCAGTACTTC.

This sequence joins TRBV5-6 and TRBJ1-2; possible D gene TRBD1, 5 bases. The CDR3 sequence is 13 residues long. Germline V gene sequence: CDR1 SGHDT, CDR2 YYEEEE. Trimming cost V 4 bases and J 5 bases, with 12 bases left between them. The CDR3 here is CASSGTGGYGYTF. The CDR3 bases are TGTGCCAGCAGCGGGACGGGGGGATATGGCTACACCTTC.

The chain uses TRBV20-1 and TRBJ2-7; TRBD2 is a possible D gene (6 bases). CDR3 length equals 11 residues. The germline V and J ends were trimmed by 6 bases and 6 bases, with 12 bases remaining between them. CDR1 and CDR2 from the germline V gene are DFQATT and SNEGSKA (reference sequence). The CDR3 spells CSAVRGSEQYF. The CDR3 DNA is TGCAGTGCGGTCCGGGGGAGCGAGCAGTACTTC.

As DNA, the CDR3 is TGTGCCAGCAGTCCGACAGGGCCGTTTGGCTACACCTTC. Encoded protein: CASSPTGPFGYTF. V usage is TRBV14 and J usage is TRBJ1-2, with TRBD1 matching over 7 bases. This CDR3 has 13 residues. Per the germline V gene, CDR1 is SGHDN and CDR2 is FVKESK. V lost 6 bases and J lost 7; bases outside the gene matches: 8.

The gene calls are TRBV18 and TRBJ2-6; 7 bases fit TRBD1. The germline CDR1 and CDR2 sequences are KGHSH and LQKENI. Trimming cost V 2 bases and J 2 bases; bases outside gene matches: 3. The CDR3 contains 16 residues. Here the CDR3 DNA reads TGTGCCAGCTCACCAGTGGACAGGCCTGGGGCCAACGTCCTGACTTTC. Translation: CASSPVDRPGANVLTF.

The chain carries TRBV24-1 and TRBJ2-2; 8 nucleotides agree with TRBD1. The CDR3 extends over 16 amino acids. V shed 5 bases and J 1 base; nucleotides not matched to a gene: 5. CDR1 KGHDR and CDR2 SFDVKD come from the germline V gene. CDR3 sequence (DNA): TGTGCCACCAGTGCTAGGGGACAGGTGAACACCGGGGAGCTGTTTTTT. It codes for CATSARGQVNTGELFF.

The CDR3 nucleotides read TGCGCCAGCAGCCTTCAGGGAAATCAAGAGACCCAGTACTTC. It codes for CASSLQGNQETQYF. The rearrangement links TRBV5-1 to TRBJ2-5, with D possibly being TRBD1 (5 bases). Deletions cut 4 bases from V and 2 bases from J, with 12 bases between. The CDR3 spans 14 residues. The V gene's germline CDR1 is SGHRS and CDR2 YFSETQ.

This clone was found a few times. CDR3 sequence reads: CASSYSGRGSYEQYF. The DNA of the CDR3 is TGTGCCAGCAGTTACTCTGGGCGGGGGTCCTACGAGCAGTACTTC. This chain links TRBV6-5 with TRBJ2-7, with TRBD2 matching over 7 bases. Germline lookup yields CDR1 MNHEY and CDR2 SVGAGI. V dropped 0 bases and J dropped 1; count of bases not matched to a gene: 3. This CDR3 has 15 residues.

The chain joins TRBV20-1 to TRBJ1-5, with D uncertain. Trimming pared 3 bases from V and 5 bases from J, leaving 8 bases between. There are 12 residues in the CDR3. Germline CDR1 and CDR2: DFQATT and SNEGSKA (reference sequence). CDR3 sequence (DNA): TGCAGTGCTAGTGGGGAGGATCAGCCCCAGCATTTT. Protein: CSASGEDQPQHF.

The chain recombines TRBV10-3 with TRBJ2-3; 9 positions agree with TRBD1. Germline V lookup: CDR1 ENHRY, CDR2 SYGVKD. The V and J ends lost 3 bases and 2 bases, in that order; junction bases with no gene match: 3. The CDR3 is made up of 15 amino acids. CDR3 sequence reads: CAISDGQGSTDTQYF. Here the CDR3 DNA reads TGTGCCATCAGTGACGGACAGGGGTCCACAGATACGCAGTATTTT.